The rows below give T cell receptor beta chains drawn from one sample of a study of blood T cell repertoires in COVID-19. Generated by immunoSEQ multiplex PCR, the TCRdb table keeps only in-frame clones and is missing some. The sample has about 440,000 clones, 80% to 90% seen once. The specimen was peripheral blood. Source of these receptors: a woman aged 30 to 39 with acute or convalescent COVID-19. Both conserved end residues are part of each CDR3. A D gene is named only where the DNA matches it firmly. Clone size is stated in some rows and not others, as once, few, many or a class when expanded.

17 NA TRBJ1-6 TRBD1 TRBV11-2 CASSPPGTGSYNSPLHF TGTGCCAGCAGCCCGCCCGGGACAGGGTCCTATAATTCACCCCTCCACTTT
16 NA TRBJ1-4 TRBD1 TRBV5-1 CASSRTGTATNEKLFF TGCGCCAGCAGTCGTACCGGGACAGCAACTAATGAAAAACTGTTTTTT
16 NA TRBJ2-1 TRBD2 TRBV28 CASSSLAGGSYNEQFF TGTGCCAGCAGTTCACTAGCGGGGGGCTCCTACAATGAGCAGTTCTTC
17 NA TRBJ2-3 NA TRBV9 CASSPRGANYFTDTQYF TGTGCCAGCAGCCCCAGGGGGGCAAACTATTTCACAGATACGCAGTATTTT
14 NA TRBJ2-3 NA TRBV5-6 CASSFDGGPDTQYF TGTGCCAGCAGCTTTGACGGGGGGCCAGATACGCAGTATTTT
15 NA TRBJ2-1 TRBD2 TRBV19 CASSISLAGAYEQFF TGTGCCAGTAGTATATCCCTAGCGGGGGCTTACGAGCAGTTCTTC
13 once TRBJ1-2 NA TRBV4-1 CASSLRENYGYTF TGCGCCAGCAGCCTCCGAGAAAACTATGGCTACACCTTC
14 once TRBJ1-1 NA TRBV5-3 CARSPEDGNTEAFF TGTGCCAGAAGCCCGGAGGACGGGAACACTGAAGCTTTCTTT
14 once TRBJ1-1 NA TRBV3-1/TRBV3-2 CASSQVGVNTEAFF TGTGCCAGCAGCCAAGTAGGGGTGAATACTGAAGCTTTCTTT
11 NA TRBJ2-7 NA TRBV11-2 CASSLADEQYF TGTGCCAGCAGCTTAGCGGACGAGCAGTACTTC
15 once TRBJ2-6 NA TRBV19 CATQGQDLGANVLTF TGTGCCACCCAGGGGCAAGATCTTGGGGCCAACGTCCTGACTTTC
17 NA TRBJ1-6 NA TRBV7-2 CASSSPLTAGVDSPLHF TGTGCCAGCAGCTCCCCCCTCACGGCGGGCGTGGATTCACCCCTCCACTTT
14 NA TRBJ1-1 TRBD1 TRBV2 CASSVGQGPPWAFF TGTGCCAGCAGTGTAGGACAGGGGCCGCCGTGGGCTTTCTTT
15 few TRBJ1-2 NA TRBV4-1 CASSHPERILNGYTF TGCGCCAGCAGCCACCCCGAGAGAATCCTAAATGGCTACACCTTC
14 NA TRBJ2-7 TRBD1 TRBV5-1 CASSSGQSSYEQYF TGCGCCAGCAGCTCGGGACAGAGCTCCTACGAGCAGTACTTC
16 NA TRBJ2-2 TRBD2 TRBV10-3 CAISEEMGGDTGELFF TGTGCCATCAGTGAGGAGATGGGGGGGGACACCGGGGAGCTGTTTTTT
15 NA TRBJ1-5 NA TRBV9 CASSQHYHPNQPQHF TGTGCCAGCAGCCAACACTATCACCCCAATCAGCCCCAGCATTTT
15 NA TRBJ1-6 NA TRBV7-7 CASSPDWRNNSPLHF TGTGCCAGCAGCCCCGATTGGAGGAATAATTCACCCCTCCACTTT
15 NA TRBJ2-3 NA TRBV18 CASSPGQTGIDTQYF TGTGCCAGCTCACCGGGACAAACAGGGATAGATACGCAGTATTTT
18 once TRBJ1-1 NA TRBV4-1 CASSQYLSGSWRNTEAFF TGCGCCAGCAGCCAATATCTCTCGGGGTCTTGGCGGAACACTGAAGCTTTCTTT
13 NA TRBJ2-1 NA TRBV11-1 CASSLGWGDEQFF TGTGCCAGCAGCTTAGGGTGGGGGGATGAGCAGTTCTTC
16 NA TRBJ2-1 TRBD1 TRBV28 CASSFRFRDRTNEQFF TGTGCCAGCAGTTTCAGGTTCCGGGACAGGACGAATGAGCAGTTCTTC
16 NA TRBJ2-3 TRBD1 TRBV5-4 CASSSGQGVVPDTQYF TGTGCCAGCAGCTCGGGACAGGGAGTAGTCCCAGATACGCAGTATTTT
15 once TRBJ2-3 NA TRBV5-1 CASSFRGAGTDTQYF TGCGCCAGCAGCTTCAGGGGCGCTGGCACAGATACGCAGTATTTT
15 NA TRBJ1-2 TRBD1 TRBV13 CASSSTTGHHYGYTF TGTGCCAGCAGCTCGACGACAGGGCATCACTATGGCTACACCTTC
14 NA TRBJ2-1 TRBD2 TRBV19 CASSFGGYSNEQFF TGTGCCAGTAGTTTCGGGGGGTATAGTAATGAGCAGTTCTTC
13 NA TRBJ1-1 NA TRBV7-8 CASSRGQNTEAFF TGTGCCAGCAGCAGGGGTCAGAACACTGAAGCTTTCTTT
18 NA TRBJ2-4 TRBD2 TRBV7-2 CASSLAGGGAVTKNIQYF TGTGCCAGCAGCTTAGCCGGCGGGGGGGCAGTAACCAAAAACATTCAGTACTTC
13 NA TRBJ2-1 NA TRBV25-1 CASSPDGDNEQFF TGTGCCAGCTCCCCGGACGGGGACAATGAGCAGTTCTTC
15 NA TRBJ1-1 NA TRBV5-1 CASSPIAGQDTEAFF TGCGCCAGCAGCCCAATTGCGGGGCAGGACACTGAAGCTTTCTTT
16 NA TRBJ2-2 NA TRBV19 CASSSKDRMITGELFF TGTGCCAGTAGTTCTAAAGACAGGATGATCACCGGGGAGCTGTTTTTT
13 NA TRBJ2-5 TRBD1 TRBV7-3 CASSRTGGETQYF TGTGCCAGCAGCCGAACAGGGGGAGAGACCCAGTACTTC
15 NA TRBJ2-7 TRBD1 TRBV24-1 CATSDSGTGVPQQYF TGTGCCACCAGTGATTCCGGGACAGGCGTCCCTCAACAGTACTTC
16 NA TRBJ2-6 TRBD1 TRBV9 CASSSDRGPPIHILTF TGTGCCAGCAGCTCTGACAGGGGGCCCCCGATACACATCCTGACTTTC
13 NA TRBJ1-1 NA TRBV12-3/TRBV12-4 CASRLTGNTEAFF TGTGCCAGCCGTTTGACTGGGAACACTGAAGCTTTCTTT
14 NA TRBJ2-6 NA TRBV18 CASSPLSGANVLTF TGTGCCAGCTCACCCCTCTCTGGGGCCAACGTCCTGACTTTC
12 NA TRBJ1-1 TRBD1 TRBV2 CASRTGGTEAFF TGTGCCAGCAGAACAGGGGGGACTGAAGCTTTCTTT
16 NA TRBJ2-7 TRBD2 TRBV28 CASSFPLSGGAGEQYF TGTGCCAGCAGTTTCCCCCTAAGCGGGGGGGCAGGCGAGCAGTACTTC
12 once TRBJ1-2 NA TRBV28 CASSFAGGGYTF TGTGCCAGCAGTTTTGCCGGGGGTGGCTACACCTTC
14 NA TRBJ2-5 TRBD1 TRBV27 CASSWTGGRETQYF TGTGCCAGCAGTTGGACAGGGGGCCGAGAGACCCAGTACTTC
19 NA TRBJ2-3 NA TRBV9 CASSVGLRLGQGSLDTQYF TGTGCCAGCAGCGTAGGTCTCCGCCTTGGGCAGGGAAGTTTAGATACGCAGTATTTT
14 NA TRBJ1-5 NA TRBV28 CASSLGGGNQPQHF TGTGCCAGCAGTTTAGGAGGGGGCAATCAGCCCCAGCATTTT